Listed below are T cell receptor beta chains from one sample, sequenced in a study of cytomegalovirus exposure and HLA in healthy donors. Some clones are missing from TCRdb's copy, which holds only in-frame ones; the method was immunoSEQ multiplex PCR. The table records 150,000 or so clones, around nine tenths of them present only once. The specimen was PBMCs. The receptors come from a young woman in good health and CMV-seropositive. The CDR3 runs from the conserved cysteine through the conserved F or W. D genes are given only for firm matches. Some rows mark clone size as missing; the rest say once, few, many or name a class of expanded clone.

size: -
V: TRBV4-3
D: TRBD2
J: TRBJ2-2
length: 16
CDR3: CASSQSPSGSVRELFF
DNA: TGCGCCAGCAGCCAAAGTCCTAGCGGGAGCGTGAGGGAGCTGTTTTTT

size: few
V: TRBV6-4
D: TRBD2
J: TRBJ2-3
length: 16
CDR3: CASSDLAGEGTDTQYF
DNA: TGTGCCAGCAGTGACCTAGCGGGAGAAGGCACAGATACGCAGTATTTT

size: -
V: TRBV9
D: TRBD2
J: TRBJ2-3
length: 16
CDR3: CASSVRTSGVTDTQYF
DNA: TGTGCCAGCAGCGTACGGACTAGCGGGGTCACAGATACGCAGTATTTT

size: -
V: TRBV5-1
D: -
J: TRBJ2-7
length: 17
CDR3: CASSLGPQATGWYEQYF
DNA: TGCGCCAGCAGCTTGGGGCCCCAGGCTACCGGCTGGTACGAGCAGTACTTC

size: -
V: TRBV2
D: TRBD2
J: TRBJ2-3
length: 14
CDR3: CASSLAGGADTQYF
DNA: TGTGCCAGCAGTCTAGCGGGAGGGGCAGATACGCAGTATTTT

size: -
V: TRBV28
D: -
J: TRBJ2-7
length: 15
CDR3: CASRQNGPVTYEQYF
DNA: TGTGCCAGCAGACAAAATGGGCCCGTAACCTACGAGCAGTACTTC

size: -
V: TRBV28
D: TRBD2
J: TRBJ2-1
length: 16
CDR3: CASSRPGGSSYNEQFF
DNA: TGTGCCAGCAGCAGACCGGGCGGGAGCTCCTACAATGAGCAGTTCTTC

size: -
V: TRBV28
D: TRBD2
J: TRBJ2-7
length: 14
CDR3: CASSLASGSAEQYF
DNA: TGTGCCAGCAGTTTGGCCAGCGGGAGTGCCGAGCAGTACTTC

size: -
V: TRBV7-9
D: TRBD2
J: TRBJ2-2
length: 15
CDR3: CASSLAGGHGGELFF
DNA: TGTGCCAGCAGCTTAGCGGGAGGGCATGGCGGGGAGCTGTTTTTT

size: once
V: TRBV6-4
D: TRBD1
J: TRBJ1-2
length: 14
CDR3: CASSDSHRGVGYTF
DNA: TGTGCCAGCAGTGACTCCCACAGGGGCGTTGGCTACACCTTC

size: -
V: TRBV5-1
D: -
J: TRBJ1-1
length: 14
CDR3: CASSLGGLNTEAFF
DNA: TGCGCCAGCAGCTTGGGCGGGTTGAACACTGAAGCTTTCTTT

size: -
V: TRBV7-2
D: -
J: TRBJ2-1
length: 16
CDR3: CASSWGGGLFYNEQFF
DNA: TGTGCCAGCAGCTGGGGGGGCGGATTATTTTACAATGAGCAGTTCTTC

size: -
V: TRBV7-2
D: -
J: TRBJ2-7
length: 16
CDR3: CASSSRTAQKTYEQYF
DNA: TGTGCCAGCAGCTCTCGGACAGCTCAAAAAACCTACGAGCAGTACTTC

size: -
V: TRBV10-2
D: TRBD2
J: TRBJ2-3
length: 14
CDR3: CASRLAGGTDTQYF
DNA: TGCGCCAGCAGACTAGCGGGAGGCACAGATACGCAGTATTTT

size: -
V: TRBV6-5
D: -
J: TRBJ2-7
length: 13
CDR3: CASSNPTGYEQYF
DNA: TGTGCCAGCAGTAACCCGACAGGCTACGAGCAGTACTTC

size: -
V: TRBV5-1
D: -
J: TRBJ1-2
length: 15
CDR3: CASRPLATSVYGYTF
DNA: TGCGCCAGCAGGCCCCTTGCGACATCAGTCTATGGCTACACCTTC

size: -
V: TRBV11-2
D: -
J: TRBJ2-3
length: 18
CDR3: CASSLFGVGQPSTDTQYF
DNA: TGTGCCAGCAGCTTGTTCGGGGTTGGGCAGCCCAGCACAGATACGCAGTATTTT

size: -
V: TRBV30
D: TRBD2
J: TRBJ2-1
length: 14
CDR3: CAWSIAGVGYEQFF
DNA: TGTGCCTGGAGTATAGCGGGAGTGGGCTATGAGCAGTTCTTC

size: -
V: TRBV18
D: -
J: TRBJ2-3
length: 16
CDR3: CASSLLDSPSTDTQYF
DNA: TGTGCCAGCTCACTCCTAGACAGCCCTAGCACAGATACGCAGTATTTT

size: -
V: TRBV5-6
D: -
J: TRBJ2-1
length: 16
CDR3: CASSLQLAPNYNEQFF
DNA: TGTGCCAGCAGCTTGCAGCTAGCCCCAAACTACAATGAGCAGTTCTTC

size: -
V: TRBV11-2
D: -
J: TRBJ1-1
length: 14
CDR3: CASSSTGFGTEAFF
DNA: TGTGCCAGCAGCTCTACAGGGTTCGGCACTGAAGCTTTCTTT

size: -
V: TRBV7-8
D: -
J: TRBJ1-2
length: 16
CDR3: CASSFSWGGPNYGYTF
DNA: TGTGCCAGCAGCTTTAGTTGGGGGGGCCCTAACTATGGCTACACCTTC

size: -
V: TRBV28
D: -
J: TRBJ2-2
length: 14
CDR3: CASSISSGTGELFF
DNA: TGTGCCAGCAGTATCTCAAGCGGCACCGGGGAGCTGTTTTTT

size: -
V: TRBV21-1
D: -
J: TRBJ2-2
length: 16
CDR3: CASSKGASGRPGELFF
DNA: TGTGCCAGCAGCAAAGGGGCTAGCGGGAGACCCGGGGAGCTGTTTTTT

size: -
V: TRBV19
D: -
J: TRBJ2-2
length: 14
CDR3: CASSPSHTTGELFF
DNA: TGTGCCAGTAGTCCTAGCCACACGACCGGGGAGCTGTTTTTT

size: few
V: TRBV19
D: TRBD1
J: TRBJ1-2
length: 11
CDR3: CASTTGGGYTF
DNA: TGTGCCAGTACAACAGGGGGTGGCTACACCTTC

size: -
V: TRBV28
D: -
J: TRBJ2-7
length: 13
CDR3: CASSSQSFLGQYF
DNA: TGTGCCAGCAGTTCCCAGAGTTTCCTAGGGCAGTACTTC